One TCR beta chain is described in this entry. Its target is not known. This entry belongs to a study of OX40 agonist ivuxolimab in advanced cancers. The overall study: All patients had ivuxolimab intravenously every 2 weeks at 0.01 to 10 mg/kg.

Method: immunoSEQ multiplex PCR; TCRdb's copy keeps in-frame clones and lacks some. The data hold around 87,000 clones, with 94% observed a single time. V lost 0 bases and J lost 3; bases outside the gene matches: 3. CDR1 and CDR2 (germline): SGDLS, YYNGEE. The CDR3 loop spans 15 amino acids. Findings of the study overall: Among the lowest peripheral clonal expansion occurred in 0.1-3.0 mg/kg partial responders.

The receptor comes from an adult with an advanced solid tumor such as melanoma, head and neck, liver or kidney cancer. J is TRBJ2-1 and V is TRBV9; TRBD2 agrees at 7 bases. The sample consisted of CD4+ or CD8+ T cells sorted from blood, taken in a trial of the OX40 agonist ivuxolimab. CDR3 sequence reads: CASSVAAGFYNEQFF. Written as DNA, the CDR3 is TGTGCCAGCAGCGTAGCAGCGGGATTCTACAATGAGCAGTTCTTC.